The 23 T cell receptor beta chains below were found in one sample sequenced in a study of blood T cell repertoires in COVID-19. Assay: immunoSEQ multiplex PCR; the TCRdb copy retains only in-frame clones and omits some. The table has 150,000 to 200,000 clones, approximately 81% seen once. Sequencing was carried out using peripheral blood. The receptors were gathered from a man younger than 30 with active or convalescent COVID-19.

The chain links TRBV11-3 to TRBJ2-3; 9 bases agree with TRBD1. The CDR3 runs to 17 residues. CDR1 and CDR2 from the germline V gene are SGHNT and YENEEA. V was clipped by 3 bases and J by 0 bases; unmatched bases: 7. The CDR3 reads CASSFDSGTGSTDTQYF. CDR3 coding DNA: TGTGCCAGCAGCTTCGACTCCGGGACAGGGAGCACAGATACGCAGTATTTT.

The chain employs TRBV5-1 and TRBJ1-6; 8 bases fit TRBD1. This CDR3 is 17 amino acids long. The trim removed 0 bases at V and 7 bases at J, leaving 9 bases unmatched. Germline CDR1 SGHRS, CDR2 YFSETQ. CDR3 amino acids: CASSLAPGTGRNSPLHF. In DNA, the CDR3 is TGCGCCAGCAGCTTGGCTCCCGGGACAGGCCGAAATTCACCCCTCCACTTT. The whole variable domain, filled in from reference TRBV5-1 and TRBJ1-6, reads KAGVTQTPRYLIKTRGQQVTLSCSPISGHRSVSWYQQTPGQGLQFLFEYFSETQRNKGNFPGRFSGRQFSNSRSEMNVSTLELGDSALYLCASSLAPGTGRNSPLHFGNGTRLTVT.

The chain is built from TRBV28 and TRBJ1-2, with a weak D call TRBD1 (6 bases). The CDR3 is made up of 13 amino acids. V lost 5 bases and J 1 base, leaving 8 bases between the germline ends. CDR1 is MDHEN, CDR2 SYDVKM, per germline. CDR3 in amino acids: CASSLDSNYGYTF. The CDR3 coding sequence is TGTGCCAGCAGTCTGGACAGTAACTATGGCTACACCTTC.

The CDR3 loop is CASSTVRGNNEKLFF. In DNA form, the CDR3 reads TGTGCCAGCAGCACCGTCAGGGGGAACAATGAAAAACTGTTTTTT. The chain recombines TRBV11-2 with TRBJ1-4; 7 bases are shared with TRBD1. This CDR3 is built from 15 residues. Germline V lookup: CDR1 SGHAT, CDR2 FQNNGV. The trim removed 5 bases at V and 5 bases at J, leaving 8 bases unmatched.

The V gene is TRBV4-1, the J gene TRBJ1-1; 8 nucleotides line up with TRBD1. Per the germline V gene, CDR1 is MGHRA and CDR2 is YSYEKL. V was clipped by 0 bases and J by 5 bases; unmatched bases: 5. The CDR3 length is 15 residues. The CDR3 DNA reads TGCGCCAGCAGCCAAGATCCAGGGGGCTTTACTGAAGCTTTCTTT. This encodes CASSQDPGGFTEAFF.

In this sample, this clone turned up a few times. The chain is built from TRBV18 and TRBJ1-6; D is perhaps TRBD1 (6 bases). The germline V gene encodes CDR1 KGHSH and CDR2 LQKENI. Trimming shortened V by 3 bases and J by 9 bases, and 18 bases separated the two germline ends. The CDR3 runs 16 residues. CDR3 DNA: TGTGCCAGCTCACCGAGAGAACCAGAAGGGGGTTCACCCCTCCACTTT. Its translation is CASSPREPEGGSPLHF.

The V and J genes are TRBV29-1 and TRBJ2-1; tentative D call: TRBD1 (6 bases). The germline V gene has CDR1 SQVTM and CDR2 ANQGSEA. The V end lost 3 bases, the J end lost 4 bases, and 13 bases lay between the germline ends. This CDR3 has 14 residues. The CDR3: CSVDSTGQYNEQFF. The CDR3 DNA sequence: TGCAGCGTTGATAGTACAGGACAGTACAATGAGCAGTTCTTC.

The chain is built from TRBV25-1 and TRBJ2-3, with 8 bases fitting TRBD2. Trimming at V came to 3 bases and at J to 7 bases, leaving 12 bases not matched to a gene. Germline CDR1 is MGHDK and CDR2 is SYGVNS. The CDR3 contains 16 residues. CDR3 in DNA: TGTGCCAGCAGTGACCATTCCGGGACTAGTGATTATACGCAGTATTTT. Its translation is CASSDHSGTSDYTQYF.

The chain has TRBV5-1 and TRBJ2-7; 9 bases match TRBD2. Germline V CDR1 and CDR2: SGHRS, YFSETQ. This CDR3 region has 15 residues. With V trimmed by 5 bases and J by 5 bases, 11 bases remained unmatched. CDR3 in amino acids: CASSTISGSFHEQYF. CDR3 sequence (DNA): TGCGCCAGCAGTACAATTAGCGGGAGTTTCCACGAGCAGTACTTC.

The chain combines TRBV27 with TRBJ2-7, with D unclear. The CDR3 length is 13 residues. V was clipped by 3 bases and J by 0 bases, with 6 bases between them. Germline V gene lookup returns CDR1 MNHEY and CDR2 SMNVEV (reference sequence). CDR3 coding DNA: TGTGCCAGCAGTTTTTATAGCTCCTACGAGCAGTACTTC. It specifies CASSFYSSYEQYF.

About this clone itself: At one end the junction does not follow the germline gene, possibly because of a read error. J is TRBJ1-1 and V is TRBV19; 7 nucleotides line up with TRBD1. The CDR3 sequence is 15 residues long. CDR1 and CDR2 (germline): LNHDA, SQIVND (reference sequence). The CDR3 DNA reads TGTGCCAGTAGCACAAGAGGGACAGCGAACTCTGAAGCTTTCTTT. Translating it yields CASSTRGTANSEAFF. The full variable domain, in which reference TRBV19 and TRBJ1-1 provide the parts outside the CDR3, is DGGITQSPKYLFRKEGQNVTLSCEQNLNHDAMYWYRQDPGQGLRLIYYSQIVNDFQKGDIAEGYSVSREKKESFPLTVTSAQKNPTAFYLCASSTRGTANSEAFFGQGTRLTVV.

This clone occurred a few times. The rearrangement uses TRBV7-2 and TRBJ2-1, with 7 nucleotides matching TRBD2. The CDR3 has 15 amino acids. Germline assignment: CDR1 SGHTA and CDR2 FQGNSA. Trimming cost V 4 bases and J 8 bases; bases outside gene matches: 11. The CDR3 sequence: CASSSWASGSDEQFF. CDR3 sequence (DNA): TGTGCCAGCAGCTCTTGGGCTAGCGGATCCGATGAGCAGTTCTTC.

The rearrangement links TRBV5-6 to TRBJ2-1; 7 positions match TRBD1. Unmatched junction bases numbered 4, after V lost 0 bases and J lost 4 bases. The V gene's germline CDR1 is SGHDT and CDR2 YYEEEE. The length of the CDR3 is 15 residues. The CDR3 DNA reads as TGTGCCAGCAGCTTGGACAGGGGACAATACAATGAGCAGTTCTTC. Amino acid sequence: CASSLDRGQYNEQFF.

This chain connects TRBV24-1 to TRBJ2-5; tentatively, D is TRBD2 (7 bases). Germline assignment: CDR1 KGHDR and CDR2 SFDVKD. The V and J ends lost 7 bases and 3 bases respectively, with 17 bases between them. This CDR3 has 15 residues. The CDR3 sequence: CATSRGREREETQYF. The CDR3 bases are TGTGCCACCAGCCGGGGGCGGGAGAGGGAAGAGACCCAGTACTTC.

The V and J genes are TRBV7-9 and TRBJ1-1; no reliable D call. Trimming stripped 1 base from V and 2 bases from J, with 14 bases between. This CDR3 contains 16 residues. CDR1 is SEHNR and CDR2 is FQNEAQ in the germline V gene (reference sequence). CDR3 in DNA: TGTGCCAGCAGCTTAGACGGCGGAGCAAGTAACACTGAAGCTTTCTTT. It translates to CASSLDGGASNTEAFF.

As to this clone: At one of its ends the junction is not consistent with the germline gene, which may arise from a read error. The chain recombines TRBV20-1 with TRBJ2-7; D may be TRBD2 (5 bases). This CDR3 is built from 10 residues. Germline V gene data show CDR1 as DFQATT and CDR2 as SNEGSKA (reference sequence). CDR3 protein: CSAYRETLAF. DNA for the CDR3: TGCAGTGCTTACCGGGAAACGCTCGCCTTC.

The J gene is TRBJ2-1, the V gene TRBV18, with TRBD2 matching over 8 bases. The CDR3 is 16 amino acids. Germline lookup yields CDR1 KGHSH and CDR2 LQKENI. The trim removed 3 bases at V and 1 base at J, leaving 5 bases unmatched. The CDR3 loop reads CASSPVREGSYNEQFF. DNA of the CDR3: TGTGCCAGCTCACCTGTCCGGGAGGGGTCCTACAATGAGCAGTTCTTC.

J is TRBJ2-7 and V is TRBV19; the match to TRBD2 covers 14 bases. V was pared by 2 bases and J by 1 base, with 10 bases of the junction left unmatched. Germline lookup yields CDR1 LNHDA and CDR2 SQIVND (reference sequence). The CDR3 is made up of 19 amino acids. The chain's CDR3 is CASSIPPGLAGEFSYEQYF. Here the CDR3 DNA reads TGTGCCAGTAGTATACCTCCGGGACTAGCGGGAGAATTTTCCTACGAGCAGTACTTC.

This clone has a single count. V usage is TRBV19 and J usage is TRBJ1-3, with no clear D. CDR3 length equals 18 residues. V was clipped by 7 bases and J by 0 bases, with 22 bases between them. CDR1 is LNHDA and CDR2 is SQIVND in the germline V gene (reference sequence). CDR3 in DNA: TGTGCCAGTAACCAGAGAAGTTTGGGAGCAGGCTCTGGAAACACCATATATTTT. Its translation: CASNQRSLGAGSGNTIYF.

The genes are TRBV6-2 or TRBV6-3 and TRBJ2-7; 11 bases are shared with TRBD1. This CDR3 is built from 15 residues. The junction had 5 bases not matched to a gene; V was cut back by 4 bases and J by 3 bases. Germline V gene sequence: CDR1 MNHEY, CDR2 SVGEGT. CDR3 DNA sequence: TGTGCCAGCAGTTGGAGAGGGACAGGGGGCTACGAGCAGTACTTC. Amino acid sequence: CASSWRGTGGYEQYF.

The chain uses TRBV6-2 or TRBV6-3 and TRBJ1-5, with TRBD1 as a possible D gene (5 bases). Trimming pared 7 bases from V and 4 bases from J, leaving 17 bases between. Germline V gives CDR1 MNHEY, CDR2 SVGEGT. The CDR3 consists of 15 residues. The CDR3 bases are TGTGCCAGCACCCCAATCTGGGGCGAAAATCAGCCCCAGCATTTT. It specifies CASTPIWGENQPQHF.

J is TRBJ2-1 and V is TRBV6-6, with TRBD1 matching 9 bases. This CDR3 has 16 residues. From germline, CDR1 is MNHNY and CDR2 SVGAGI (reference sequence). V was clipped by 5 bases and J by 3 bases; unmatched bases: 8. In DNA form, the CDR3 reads TGTGCCAGCAGTCTAGGGGCGGGACAGGGCTACAATGAGCAGTTCTTC. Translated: CASSLGAGQGYNEQFF.

CDR3 protein: CASSRTSGGTDTQYF. The CDR3, as DNA: TGTGCCAGCAGTCGGACTAGCGGGGGCACAGATACGCAGTATTTT. The V call is TRBV6-2 or TRBV6-3, the J call TRBJ2-3, with TRBD2 matching 12 bases. The CDR3 runs to 15 residues. The J segment lost 1 base and the V segment lost 5 bases, leaving 1 base of the junction unmatched. Germline CDR1 reads MNHEY; CDR2 reads SVGEGT.